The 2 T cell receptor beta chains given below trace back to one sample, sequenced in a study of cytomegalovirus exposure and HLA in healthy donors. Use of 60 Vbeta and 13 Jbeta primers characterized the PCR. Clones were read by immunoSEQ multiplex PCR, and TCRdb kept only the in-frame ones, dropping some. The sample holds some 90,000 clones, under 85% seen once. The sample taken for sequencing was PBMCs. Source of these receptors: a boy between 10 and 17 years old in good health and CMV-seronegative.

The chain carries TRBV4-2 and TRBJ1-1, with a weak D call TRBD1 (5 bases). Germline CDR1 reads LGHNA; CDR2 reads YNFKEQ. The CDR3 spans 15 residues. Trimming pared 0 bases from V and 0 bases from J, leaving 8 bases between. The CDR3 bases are TGTGCCAGCAGCCAAGAAGGGGACTTGAACACTGAAGCTTTCTTT. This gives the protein CASSQEGDLNTEAFF.

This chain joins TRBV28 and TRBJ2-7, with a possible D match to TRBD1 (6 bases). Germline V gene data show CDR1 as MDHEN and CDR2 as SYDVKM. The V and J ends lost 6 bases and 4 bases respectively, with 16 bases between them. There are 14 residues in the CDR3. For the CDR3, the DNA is TGTGCCAGCAGAGGGGGTAGATCTGTTTACGAGCAGTACTTC. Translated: CASRGGRSVYEQYF.